A single sample gave rise to the 8 T cell receptor beta chains below, sequenced in a study of OX40 agonist ivuxolimab in advanced cancers. TCRdb keeps only in-frame clones here, not all; method: immunoSEQ multiplex PCR. The repertoire has approximately 77,000 clones, 90% of them found once; the top ten carry about 1.8%. Sequenced material: CD4+ or CD8+ T cells sorted from blood, taken in a trial of the OX40 agonist ivuxolimab. All receptors derive from an adult with an advanced solid tumor such as melanoma, head and neck, liver or kidney cancer.

A single count supports this clone. The chain employs TRBV7-8 and TRBJ2-7, with a possible D match to TRBD1 (6 bases). The germline CDR1 and CDR2 sequences are SGHVS and FQNEAQ. V shed 3 bases and J shed 5 bases, with 17 bases lying between them. This CDR3 spans 15 amino acids. The DNA for the CDR3 is TGTGCCAGCAGCTTGGCAACAGGGCCCACTCACGAGCAGTACTTC. Protein sequence: CASSLATGPTHEQYF.

The chain employs TRBV6-6 and TRBJ2-5; TRBD2 matches 14 bases. Looked up from germline, CDR1 is MNHNY and CDR2 is SVGAGI (reference sequence). The CDR3 has 16 residues. With 6 bases clipped from V and 2 bases from J, the junction kept 5 bases outside the gene matches. The CDR3, as DNA: TGTGCCAGCAGACGGGGACTAGCGGGAGCACAAGAGACCCAGTACTTC. As protein: CASRRGLAGAQETQYF.

The chain combines TRBV7-2 with TRBJ2-7; D remains ambiguous. With 4 bases removed from V and 3 bases from J, the gap between germline ends came to 10 bases. Germline CDR1 SGHTA, CDR2 FQGNSA. This CDR3 is built from 13 residues. For the CDR3, the DNA is TGTGCCAGCAGCTCCATAGGCCTCTACGAGCAGTACTTC. Its protein product is CASSSIGLYEQYF.

The rearrangement joins TRBV7-9 to TRBJ2-3; perhaps TRBD2 as D (6 bases). The CDR3 consists of 17 residues. Germline V gene lookup returns CDR1 SEHNR and CDR2 FQNEAQ (reference sequence). V lost 4 bases and J 6 bases, leaving 23 bases between the germline ends. This CDR3 reads CASSSSPPRGVRDTQYF. CDR3 coding DNA: TGTGCCAGCAGCTCCTCCCCCCCTCGCGGGGTGAGGGATACGCAGTATTTT.

The chain links TRBV4-2 to TRBJ2-3; 9 bases are a match to TRBD2. Unmatched junction bases numbered 6, after V lost 6 bases and J lost 2 bases. CDR1 LGHNA and CDR2 YNFKEQ come from the germline V gene. This CDR3 contains 15 residues. CDR3 in amino acids: CASRGPSGNTDTQYF. The DNA of the CDR3 is TGTGCCAGCAGGGGGCCTAGCGGGAACACAGATACGCAGTATTTT.

The genes are TRBV5-5 and TRBJ2-1; 9 nucleotides align to TRBD2. Unmatched junction bases numbered 11, after V lost 3 bases and J lost 7 bases. The CDR3 totals 16 residues. Germline V gene lookup returns CDR1 SGHKS and CDR2 YYEKEE (reference sequence). CDR3 DNA: TGTGCCAGCAGCTCGGTAGCGGGAGTGGTTTGGAATGAGCAGTTCTTC. Its protein is CASSSVAGVVWNEQFF.

The V call is TRBV6-6, the J call TRBJ2-1, with 9 bases matching TRBD2. This CDR3 comprises 15 residues. With V trimmed by 6 bases and J by 7 bases, 10 bases remained unmatched. CDR1 and CDR2 from the germline V gene are MNHNY and SVGAGI (reference sequence). The CDR3 loop reads CASRGASGEGNEQFF. The CDR3, as DNA: TGTGCCAGCAGGGGAGCTAGCGGGGAGGGGAATGAGCAGTTCTTC.

The chain has TRBV19 and TRBJ1-1; 9 bases line up with TRBD1. Germline CDR1 is LNHDA and CDR2 is SQIVND (reference sequence). The length of the CDR3 is 13 residues. Germline trimming cut 7 bases from V and 8 bases from J; bases unmatched to any gene: 8. The CDR3 is CASNAGTGTEAFF. CDR3 nucleotides: TGTGCCAGTAACGCCGGGACAGGGACCGAAGCTTTCTTT.